One and the same sample provided the 23 T cell receptor beta chains below, sequenced in a study of cytotoxic CD8 clonotypes in ibrutinib-treated CLL. Profiled with immunoSEQ multiplex PCR; TCRdb holds only in-frame clones, not every one. The sample lists over 40,000 clones, around 78% occurring once. The sequencing used PBMCs, collected after 24 months of ibrutinib treatment. The source of these receptors is a human donor with chronic lymphocytic leukemia.

V and J are TRBV9 and TRBJ2-2; no reliable D call. Germline values: CDR1 SGDLS, CDR2 YYNGEE. Trimming pared 0 bases from V and 6 bases from J, leaving 6 bases between. CDR3 length: 13 amino acids. The CDR3 spells CASSVDPAGELFF. The CDR3 coding sequence is TGTGCCAGCAGCGTAGACCCGGCCGGGGAGCTGTTTTTT.

The chain links TRBV5-5 to TRBJ2-5, with 10 bases aligning to TRBD2. Trimming cost V 4 bases and J 5 bases; bases outside gene matches: 2. Germline-derived CDR1 and CDR2 are SGHKS and YYEKEE (reference sequence). CDR3 length: 13 residues. Written as DNA, the CDR3 is TGTGCCAGCAGCGGACTAGCGGAGGAGACCCAGTACTTC. Translated, it gives CASSGLAEETQYF.

The genes are TRBV7-9 and TRBJ2-1, with 7 nucleotides matching TRBD2. J gave up 2 bases and V 1 base, and 2 bases lay outside the gene matches. Germline V gene lookup returns CDR1 SEHNR and CDR2 FQNEAQ (reference sequence). There are 15 residues in the CDR3. CDR3: CASSLGGGTYNEQFF. The CDR3 region has the DNA TGTGCCAGCAGCTTAGGGGGGGGTACCTACAATGAGCAGTTCTTC.

This clone has only one observation. V usage is TRBV7-8 and J usage is TRBJ2-2; D is perhaps TRBD2 (5 bases). The germline CDR1 and CDR2 sequences are SGHVS and FQNEAQ. The CDR3 loop spans 17 amino acids. Trimming left V 2 bases short and J 4 bases short, with 17 bases between. The CDR3 spells CASSLMSIRGGTGELFF. The CDR3 bases are TGTGCCAGCAGCTTAATGTCGATCCGGGGTGGCACCGGGGAGCTGTTTTTT.

The chain joins TRBV27 to TRBJ2-3; 11 bases fit TRBD2. CDR3 length: 16 residues. Unmatched junction bases numbered 6, after V lost 7 bases and J lost 0 bases. Germline V gene lookup returns CDR1 MNHEY and CDR2 SMNVEV (reference sequence). Written as DNA, the CDR3 is TGTGCCAGCAATGTACTAGCGGGAGCTAGCACAGATACGCAGTATTTT. Its protein product is CASNVLAGASTDTQYF.

The chain recombines TRBV5-4 with TRBJ2-3, with 8 bases lining up with TRBD2. The CDR3 runs 15 residues. Germline V gives CDR1 SGHNT, CDR2 YYREEE (reference sequence). V gave up 0 bases and J gave up 3 bases; unmatched junction bases: 3. The CDR3 coding sequence is TGTGCCAGCAGCTTGGGGCTAGCGGGTACAGATACGCAGTATTTT. This translates into CASSLGLAGTDTQYF.

This chain joins TRBV25-1 and TRBJ1-5; D is possibly TRBD1 (5 bases). The CDR3 sequence is 14 residues long. Looked up from germline, CDR1 is MGHDK and CDR2 is SYGVNS. V lost 8 bases and J 6 bases, leaving 17 bases between the germline ends. CDR3 in amino acids: CASGGGDQGQPQHF. The CDR3 region has the DNA TGTGCCAGCGGGGGAGGGGACCAGGGTCAGCCCCAGCATTTT.

V and J are TRBV18 and TRBJ2-5, with 9 bases identical to TRBD2. CDR3 size: 17 residues. Germline CDR1 reads KGHSH; CDR2 reads LQKENI. V lost 4 bases to trimming and J lost 2 bases; unmatched junction nucleotides: 11. CDR3 loop: CASSRLPSAGGQETQYF. CDR3 in DNA: TGTGCCAGCTCACGACTCCCTTCGGCGGGAGGGCAAGAGACCCAGTACTTC.

This rearrangement joins TRBV29-1 to TRBJ2-7, with 7 bases matching TRBD1. The CDR3 runs to 12 residues. Germline CDR1 reads SQVTM; CDR2 reads ANQGSEA. V shed 6 bases and J 6 bases; nucleotides not matched to a gene: 8. The CDR3 here is CSVRQGGGEQYF. CDR3 coding DNA: TGCAGCGTCCGACAGGGTGGGGGCGAGCAGTACTTC.

The V gene is TRBV7-9, the J gene TRBJ2-5; 11 bases fit TRBD2. CDR1 SEHNR and CDR2 FQNEAQ come from the germline V gene (reference sequence). The CDR3 extends over 16 amino acids. With 4 bases clipped from V and 1 base from J, the junction kept 5 bases outside the gene matches. The CDR3 reads CASSYLAGGPQETQYF. CDR3 nucleotide sequence: TGTGCCAGCAGCTACCTAGCGGGAGGACCCCAAGAGACCCAGTACTTC.

The V gene is TRBV7-9, the J gene TRBJ1-1; D uncertain. The CDR3 extends over 12 amino acids. The V and J ends lost 5 bases and 1 base respectively, with 5 bases between them. From germline, CDR1 is SEHNR and CDR2 FQNEAQ (reference sequence). Here the CDR3 reads CASSPTNTEAFF. As DNA, the CDR3 is TGTGCCAGCAGCCCCACGAACACTGAAGCTTTCTTT. Supplemented by reference TRBV7-9 and TRBJ1-1, the full variable domain reads DTGVSQNPRHKITKRGQNVTFRCDPISEHNRLYWYRQTLGQGPEFLTYFQNEAQLEKSRLLSDRFSAERPKGSFSTLEIQRTEQGDSAMYLCASSPTNTEAFFGQGTRLTVV.

The gene calls are TRBV6-4 and TRBJ2-3, with D uncertain. V lost 2 bases to trimming and J lost 4 bases, with 10 bases between them. The CDR3 runs 14 residues. Germline lookup yields CDR1 MRHNA and CDR2 SNTAGT. The CDR3 here is CASSDHPGADTQYF. In DNA, the CDR3 is TGTGCCAGCAGTGACCACCCTGGCGCAGATACGCAGTATTTT.

V is TRBV5-1 and J is TRBJ2-7; D is ambiguous. The CDR3 has 13 residues. Deletions cut 3 bases from V and 6 bases from J, with 13 bases between. CDR1 SGHRS and CDR2 YFSETQ come from the germline V gene. CDR3 nucleotide sequence: TGCGCCAGCAGCTCCCCCTTAGTTGGCGAGCAGTACTTC. It is translated as CASSSPLVGEQYF.

The V call is TRBV11-3, the J call TRBJ2-1; D might be TRBD2 (5 bases). V lost 3 bases, J lost 0 bases, and 9 bases lay in between. This CDR3 comprises 15 residues. CDR1 SGHNT and CDR2 YENEEA come from the germline V gene. CDR3 coding DNA: TGTGCCAGCAGCTTGTCGGGATCCTCCTACAATGAGCAGTTCTTC. It translates to CASSLSGSSYNEQFF. The full variable domain, with the rest looked up from reference TRBV11-3 and TRBJ2-1, is EAGVVQSPRYKIIEKKQPVAFWCNPISGHNTLYWYLQNLGQGPELLIRYENEEAVDDSQLPKDRFSAERLKGVDSTLKIQPAELGDSAVYLCASSLSGSSYNEQFFGPGTRLTVL.

This chain uses TRBV4-2 with TRBJ2-7, with 7 nucleotides matching TRBD1. V was clipped by 4 bases and J by 5 bases; unmatched bases: 5. Germline V CDR1 and CDR2: LGHNA, YNFKEQ. CDR3 length: 13 residues. CDR3 DNA: TGTGCCAGCAGCCCCCGACAGGGCGACGAGCAGTACTTC. Translating gives CASSPRQGDEQYF.

V and J are TRBV15 and TRBJ2-7; D may correspond to TRBD1 or TRBD2 (5 bases each). Germline CDR1 LNHNV, CDR2 YYDKDF (reference sequence). There are 16 residues in the CDR3. V was shortened by 3 bases and J by 2 bases, with 17 bases between the two germline ends. The CDR3 reads CATSRLRGRTTYEQYF. The CDR3 DNA sequence: TGTGCCACCAGCAGGCTACGGGGCCGCACGACCTACGAGCAGTACTTC.

This clone came up once. The chain couples TRBV5-1 to TRBJ2-3, with TRBD2 matching 7 bases. The CDR3 has 15 amino acids. With 5 bases clipped from V and 3 bases from J, the junction kept 9 bases outside the gene matches. Germline V lookup: CDR1 SGHRS, CDR2 YFSETQ. CDR3 DNA: TGCGCCAGCAGTAGTATAGCGGGCATAACAGATACGCAGTATTTT. This codes for CASSSIAGITDTQYF. Using reference TRBV5-1 and TRBJ2-3 for the parts outside the CDR3, the full variable domain is KAGVTQTPRYLIKTRGQQVTLSCSPISGHRSVSWYQQTPGQGLQFLFEYFSETQRNKGNFPGRFSGRQFSNSRSEMNVSTLELGDSALYLCASSSIAGITDTQYFGPGTRLTVL.

The V and J genes are TRBV5-1 and TRBJ1-1; TRBD1 agrees at 7 bases. The CDR3 consists of 14 residues. Germline-derived CDR1 and CDR2 are SGHRS and YFSETQ. With V trimmed by 4 bases and J by 1 base, 4 bases remained unmatched. CDR3 amino acids: CASSLQGKNTEAFF. CDR3 nucleotide sequence: TGCGCCAGCAGCCTACAGGGGAAGAACACTGAAGCTTTCTTT.

This sequence joins TRBV11-3 and TRBJ1-1, with 7 bases fitting TRBD1. J lost 8 bases, V lost 5 bases, and 5 bases had no gene match. Germline values: CDR1 SGHNT, CDR2 YENEEA. This CDR3 comprises 12 residues. CDR3 sequence reads: CASSQGRGEAFF. The CDR3, as DNA: TGTGCCAGCAGCCAGGGCAGGGGGGAAGCTTTCTTT.

The chain joins TRBV6-5 to TRBJ1-5; 7 bases map to TRBD1. The germline V gene has CDR1 MNHEY and CDR2 SVGAGI. Trimming took 4 bases from V and 3 from J; bases not matched to a gene: 3. The CDR3 has 14 residues. The CDR3 loop reads CASSSQGVNQPQHF. The CDR3 bases are TGTGCCAGCAGTTCTCAGGGGGTCAATCAGCCCCAGCATTTT.

This clone appeared a few times. The rearrangement uses TRBV30 and TRBJ1-1; 7 bases line up with TRBD1. Losses at the gene ends were 4 bases for V and 11 bases for J; bases not matched to a gene: 4. The CDR3 length is 10 residues. CDR1 and CDR2 (germline): GTSNPN, SVGIG (reference sequence). CDR3 loop: CAWIRGYAFF. The CDR3 bases are TGTGCCTGGATCAGGGGGTACGCTTTCTTT.

This chain links TRBV4-2 with TRBJ2-1; TRBD1 might be the D (6 bases). The V end was cut by 2 bases, the J end by 2 bases, with 7 bases between. The CDR3 extends over 14 amino acids. CDR1 is LGHNA, CDR2 YNFKEQ, per germline. The CDR3 DNA follows: TGTGCCAGCAGCCAAAGGACAGCCTACAATGAGCAGTTCTTC. Translated: CASSQRTAYNEQFF.

The chain employs TRBV5-4 and TRBJ2-3; the match to TRBD2 covers 8 bases. Per germline, CDR1 SGHNT and CDR2 YYREEE (reference sequence). Germline trimming cut 0 bases from V and 0 bases from J; bases unmatched to any gene: 6. This CDR3 contains 17 residues. CDR3 DNA: TGTGCCAGCAGCTTGGCCTCCCAGCGGGGGAGCACAGATACGCAGTATTTT. Its translation is CASSLASQRGSTDTQYF. The entire variable domain, with the rest obtained from reference TRBV5-4 and TRBJ2-3, is as follows: ETGVTQSPTHLIKTRGQQVTLRCSSQSGHNTVSWYQQALGQGPQFIFQYYREEENGRGNFPPRFSGLQFPNYSSELNVNALELDDSALYLCASSLASQRGSTDTQYFGPGTRLTVL.